The clone carrying this TCR beta chain showed up just a few times. For TCRbeta, the library was prepared with unique molecular identifiers. TCRdb reprocessed the PCR reads via MiXCR and lists one record per CDR3 protein. The data show around 600,000 distinct CDR3 sequences, about 10% seen once. CDR3 size: 15 residues. Germline CDR1 MNHEY, CDR2 SVGAGI. V gave up 4 bases and J gave up 6 bases; unmatched junction bases: 9. The data stem from a study of T-cell reconstitution after alpha-beta-depleted transplantation in children. The material sequenced was PBMCs from the stem cell graft donor, taken from the stem cell graft. The receptor was isolated from a human donor who donated a stem cell graft to a child with acute myeloid leukemia. V and J are TRBV6-5 and TRBJ1-1, with 9 bases lining up with TRBD1. This CDR3 reads CASSSLTGGAAEAFF. As DNA, the CDR3 is TGTGCCAGCAGTTCCTTGACAGGGGGGGCCGCTGAAGCTTTCTTT.